The 8 T cell receptor beta chains listed next were all sequenced from one sample in a study of blood T cell repertoires in COVID-19. The protocol was immunoSEQ multiplex PCR, while the TCRdb copy is restricted to in-frame clones and leaves out a portion. The profile shows about 170,000 clones, approximately 86% of them singletons. Sequencing was carried out using peripheral blood. Receptors originate from a man in his sixties or seventies with acute or convalescent COVID-19.

The rearrangement uses TRBV19 and TRBJ1-5; D is possibly TRBD1 (6 bases). Deletions cut 7 bases from V and 7 bases from J, with 14 bases between. The germline V gene encodes CDR1 LNHDA and CDR2 SQIVND (reference sequence). This CDR3 contains 13 residues. The CDR3, as DNA: TGTGCCAGTAACCTGGGGGCTGGCCAGCCCCAGCATTTT. Translating gives CASNLGAGQPQHF. Filled out from reference TRBV19 and TRBJ1-5, the complete variable domain reads DGGITQSPKYLFRKEGQNVTLSCEQNLNHDAMYWYRQDPGQGLRLIYYSQIVNDFQKGDIAEGYSVSREKKESFPLTVTSAQKNPTAFYLCASNLGAGQPQHFGDGTRLSIL.

The gene calls are TRBV7-6 and TRBJ2-3; 12 bases are a match to TRBD2. Germline CDR1 reads SGHVS; CDR2 reads FNYEAQ. CDR3 length: 15 residues. Trimming removed 3 bases from V and 6 bases from J; junction bases left unmatched: 4. CDR3 region: CASSLASGGGDTQYF. The CDR3 DNA reads as TGTGCCAGCAGCTTGGCTAGCGGGGGGGGCGATACGCAGTATTTT.

The chain links TRBV11-1 to TRBJ2-1; D possibly corresponds to TRBD2 (6 bases). The CDR3 extends over 11 amino acids. Germline V gives CDR1 SGHAT, CDR2 FQDESV (reference sequence). Trimming cost V 6 bases and J 10 bases, with 10 bases left between them. The CDR3 DNA is TGTGCCAGCAGTCCTCGGGGGGAGCAGTTCTTC. It yields the protein CASSPRGEQFF.

The chain joins TRBV19 to TRBJ2-5; possibly TRBD2 for D (6 bases). The ends were cut back, 6 bases at V and 2 bases at J, with 13 bases in the middle. CDR1 and CDR2 (germline): LNHDA, SQIVND (reference sequence). This CDR3 comprises 14 residues. The CDR3 sequence: CASRRDLDQETQYF. For the CDR3, the DNA is TGTGCCAGTAGACGGGACTTAGATCAAGAGACCCAGTACTTC.

This clone is a singleton in its sample. The chain carries TRBV7-8 and TRBJ2-7; TRBD2 agrees at 8 bases. V lost 5 bases and J lost 5; bases outside the gene matches: 11. Looked up from germline, CDR1 is SGHVS and CDR2 is FQNEAQ. The CDR3 loop spans 15 amino acids. In nucleotides, the CDR3 is TGTGCCAGCAGCCCGACGGGGGGGCGGCGGGACGAGCAGTACTTC. Its translation is CASSPTGGRRDEQYF. Using reference TRBV7-8 and TRBJ2-7 for the parts outside the CDR3, the full variable domain is GAGVSQSPRYKVAKRGQDVALRCDPISGHVSLFWYQQALGQGPEFLTYFQNEAQLDKSGLPSDRFFAERPEGSVSTLKIQRTQQEDSAVYLCASSPTGGRRDEQYFGPGTRLTVT.

The chain couples TRBV15 to TRBJ1-5; maybe TRBD1 (6 bases). CDR1 is LNHNV, CDR2 YYDKDF, per germline (reference sequence). V was cut by 4 bases and J by 3 bases, with 10 bases left in between. The CDR3 totals 14 residues. The DNA of the CDR3 is TGTGCCACCAGCATGACAGGTACCAATCAGCCCCAGCATTTT. Protein product: CATSMTGTNQPQHF. Complete variable domain (other parts from reference TRBV15 and TRBJ1-5): DAMVIQNPRYQVTQFGKPVTLSCSQTLNHNVMYWYQQKSSQAPKLLFHYYDKDFNNEADTPDNFQSRRPNTSFCFLDIRSPGLGDTAMYLCATSMTGTNQPQHFGDGTRLSIL.

This rearrangement joins TRBV18 to TRBJ1-2; D is unclear. The CDR3 runs to 14 residues. Per the germline V gene, CDR1 is KGHSH and CDR2 is LQKENI. V lost 4 bases, J lost 6 bases, and 15 bases lay in between. DNA of the CDR3: TGTGCCAGCTCACGAGGACTTTTGGAGCATGGCTACACCTTC. Its translation is CASSRGLLEHGYTF. The whole variable domain, filled in from reference TRBV18 and TRBJ1-2, reads NAGVMQNPRHLVRRRGQEARLRCSPMKGHSHVYWYRQLPEEGLKFMVYLQKENIIDESGMPKERFSAEFPKEGPSILRIQQVVRGDSAAYFCASSRGLLEHGYTFGSGTRLTVV.

The chain employs TRBV4-2 and TRBJ2-3; TRBD2 matches 8 bases. With V trimmed by 4 bases and J by 3 bases, 6 bases remained unmatched. Germline V gene lookup returns CDR1 LGHNA and CDR2 YNFKEQ. The CDR3 is 15 residues long. CDR3 loop: CASSRAGDYTDTQYF. Here the CDR3 DNA reads TGTGCCAGCAGCCGAGCGGGGGATTATACAGATACGCAGTATTTT.